Shown below are 13 T cell receptor beta chains from a single sample sequenced in a study of cytomegalovirus exposure and HLA in healthy donors. 13 Jbeta primers and 60 Vbeta primers were used for the PCR. TCRdb's copy holds only in-frame clones and misses some; the assay was immunoSEQ multiplex PCR. This table holds 300,000 or so clones, just under 85% found once. The sequenced material came from PBMCs. These receptors all stem from a woman between 35 and 50 years old in good health and CMV-seropositive.

The chain joins TRBV29-1 to TRBJ2-6; no firm D call. Trimming removed 4 bases at V and 0 bases at J, with 7 bases between. Germline CDR1 SQVTM, CDR2 ANQGSEA. This CDR3 has 14 residues. The CDR3 loop is CSVASGSGANVLTF. CDR3 coding DNA: TGCAGCGTTGCTTCGGGCTCTGGGGCCAACGTCCTGACTTTC.

This clone has a handful of counts. This chain links TRBV4-1 with TRBJ2-3, with TRBD2 matching over 7 bases. CDR1 is MGHRA, CDR2 YSYEKL, per germline. Trimming cost V 0 bases and J 2 bases; bases outside gene matches: 8. The CDR3 covers 17 residues. This CDR3 is CASSQDMTGGNTDTQYF. The CDR3 DNA reads as TGCGCCAGCAGCCAAGATATGACGGGAGGAAACACAGATACGCAGTATTTT.

This chain links TRBV4-2 with TRBJ2-3; 9 nucleotides agree with TRBD1. The CDR3 runs to 15 residues. Per the germline V gene, CDR1 is LGHNA and CDR2 is YNFKEQ. V lost 4 bases to trimming and J lost 0 bases; unmatched junction nucleotides: 2. The CDR3 region has the DNA TGTGCCAGCAGCCCCGGGACAGGGAGCACAGATACGCAGTATTTT. Translating it yields CASSPGTGSTDTQYF.

The CDR3 loop reads CASARLAAYETQYF. The CDR3 DNA reads TGTGCCAGCGCGCGGCTAGCCGCCTATGAGACCCAGTACTTC. The chain combines TRBV11-1 with TRBJ2-5; perhaps TRBD2 as D (5 bases). The V and J ends lost 8 bases and 5 bases respectively, with 18 bases between them. CDR3 length: 14 residues. Per germline, CDR1 SGHAT and CDR2 FQDESV (reference sequence).

This clone was picked up one time. This chain joins TRBV5-1 and TRBJ2-3, with D possibly matching TRBD1 (5 bases). V lost 1 base, J lost 9 bases, and 9 bases lay in between. The germline V gene encodes CDR1 SGHRS and CDR2 YFSETQ. The CDR3 covers 12 residues. The chain's CDR3 is CASSLLQGTQYF. CDR3 nucleotides: TGCGCCAGCAGCTTGCTGCAGGGAACGCAGTATTTT. The variable domain in full, with the rest retrieved from reference TRBV5-1 and TRBJ2-3, is KAGVTQTPRYLIKTRGQQVTLSCSPISGHRSVSWYQQTPGQGLQFLFEYFSETQRNKGNFPGRFSGRQFSNSRSEMNVSTLELGDSALYLCASSLLQGTQYFGPGTRLTVL.

This chain uses TRBV28 with TRBJ1-2; no clear D gene. In germline, CDR1 is MDHEN, CDR2 SYDVKM. The CDR3 totals 11 residues. The ends were cut back, 7 bases at V and 4 bases at J, with 7 bases in the middle. The CDR3 spells CASMRGYGYTF. The DNA for the CDR3 is TGTGCCAGCATGCGGGGCTATGGCTACACCTTC.

The rearrangement links TRBV6-5 to TRBJ1-6; D unresolved. The CDR3 covers 12 residues. CDR1 MNHEY and CDR2 SVGAGI come from the germline V gene. The V and J ends lost 0 bases and 10 bases respectively, with 4 bases between them. This CDR3 is CASSYSGSPLHF. The CDR3 region has the DNA TGTGCCAGCAGTTACTCGGGCTCACCCCTCCACTTT.

This sequence joins TRBV4-1 and TRBJ2-1, with TRBD2 matching 11 bases. The junction had 9 bases not matched to a gene; V was cut back by 4 bases and J by 7 bases. Germline V gene data show CDR1 as MGHRA and CDR2 as YSYEKL. The CDR3 has 16 residues. This CDR3 reads CASSRDSGRAENEQFF. CDR3 nucleotide sequence: TGCGCCAGCAGCCGCGATAGCGGGAGGGCGGAGAATGAGCAGTTCTTC.

The chain carries TRBV7-8 and TRBJ2-5; the match to TRBD1 covers 7 bases. The tail of the sequence fits TRBJ2-7 better, so the J call may be wrong. This CDR3 is built from 15 residues. Germline V gene lookup returns CDR1 SGHVS and CDR2 FQNEAQ. The DNA of the CDR3 is TGTGCCAGCAGCTTAAGGCCCCGGGACAGCTACGAGCAGTACTTC. Its translation is CASSLRPRDSYEQYF.

V and J are TRBV6-5 and TRBJ1-1; tentatively, D is TRBD1 (6 bases). Germline V CDR1 and CDR2: MNHEY, SVGAGI. The CDR3 is made up of 13 amino acids. V lost 6 bases to trimming and J lost 1 base, with 9 bases between them. The CDR3 sequence is CASSNRENTEAFF. DNA of the CDR3: TGTGCCAGCAGCAACAGGGAGAACACTGAAGCTTTCTTT.

The V gene is TRBV30, the J gene TRBJ2-7; 7 nucleotides agree with TRBD1. Germline V gene lookup returns CDR1 GTSNPN and CDR2 SVGIG (reference sequence). After removal of 3 bases from V and 1 base from J, the junction contained 9 bases not matched to a gene. CDR3 length equals 15 residues. The CDR3 DNA is TGTGCCTGGAGCGGAGACAGGGCGGCATCCTACGAGCAGTACTTC. Translated, it gives CAWSGDRAASYEQYF.

The chain couples TRBV27 to TRBJ1-2, with a possible D match to TRBD1 (5 bases). The CDR3 covers 14 residues. The V and J ends lost 0 bases and 4 bases respectively, with 9 bases between them. The germline CDR1 and CDR2 sequences are MNHEY and SMNVEV (reference sequence). For the CDR3, the DNA is TGTGCCAGCAGTTTATCGAGGACAAGCTATGGCTACACCTTC. As protein: CASSLSRTSYGYTF.

J is TRBJ2-3 and V is TRBV9; D is perhaps TRBD2 (5 bases). CDR1 and CDR2 from the germline V gene are SGDLS and YYNGEE. This CDR3 has 16 amino acids. Trimming removed 0 bases at V and 0 bases at J, with 11 bases between. CDR3 DNA: TGTGCCAGCAGCGTAGTCCGCGGGTCTAGCACAGATACGCAGTATTTT. This sequence encodes CASSVVRGSSTDTQYF. Together with reference TRBV9 and TRBJ2-3, the CDR3 gives the full variable domain: DSGVTQTPKHLITATGQRVTLRCSPRSGDLSVYWYQQSLDQGLQFLIQYYNGEERAKGNILERFSAQQFPDLHSELNLSSLELGDSALYFCASSVVRGSSTDTQYFGPGTRLTVL.